This section outlines one T cell receptor beta chain sequence together with its context. No antigen is known for it. No per-base quality is available; no much larger clone lies one base away. These data come from a study of cytomegalovirus exposure and HLA in healthy donors (dated by TCRdb to about 2017). Some background on the complete study: According to an earlier analysis of 587 of the donors, some 170 million T cells yielded 117 million unique TCR beta sequences and around 280 Gb of sequence data. Approximately 310 gigabases of sequencing data and approximately 93 million unique TCR sequences were included in an early release covering several hundred HLA-typed donors. Among the roughly 400 genotyped donors, 75% to 90% belonged to the genetic ancestry cluster associated with self-reported Caucasian donors. The study aimed to test whether signatures of past pathogen exposure could be identified by cataloging public T cell receptors. Using immunosequencing, the study profiled T cell repertoires from 666 subjects and related those repertoires to cytomegalovirus serostatus. A separate validation cohort of over a hundred different subjects was used in addition to the approximately 610-subject first cohort. High-throughput TCR immunosequencing, statistical association of individual TCRs with disease status, and machine learning were combined to predict cytomegalovirus infection status. To study patterns of TCR occurrence, a later analysis re-analyzed previously published TCR beta repertoires from 600 to 750 donors and added high-resolution HLA genotyping. In the later analysis, no new phenotypic data were used to find candidate immune exposures; instead, reliance was placed on TCR beta sequences and their occurrence across donors. In an earlier analysis of roughly 540 of the donors, high-throughput TCR beta sequencing was used to judge whether each TCR beta V gene segment behaved as functional or pseudogenic. Donor age, sex, ethnicity and CMV serostatus were compiled together with the repertoire data. A later genetic analysis took genome-wide SNP genotypes for about 55% of the roughly 700 donors and used that subset as a discovery cohort. All discovery cohort repertoires had been generated on a single sequencing platform. Both class I and class II loci were covered by HLA typing, at four-digit resolution. Typing coverage varied by locus: about 629-640 donors for A, B, C, DRB1 and DQB1; about 520 for DQA1; about 570 for DPA1; approximately 450 for DPB1. Several DR-DQ haplotypes were treated as single units for association and clustering because of strong linkage in the cohort. Across about 370 genotyped donors of the cohort, an average of 235,054 unique TCR beta nucleotide sequences per donor were sequenced, and roughly 20% of those sequences were non-productive. General study outcomes and caveats: In vitro tests confirmed that three of the cytomegalovirus-associated TCR beta chains recognize cytomegalovirus antigens. In a later analysis, TCR association rates were found to vary across HLA loci, with the most associated TCRs seen for DRB1 alleles and the fewest for HLA-C alleles. A later analysis found that most CMV-associated TCR beta chains appeared HLA-restricted, with HLA associations seemingly driven largely by CMV exposure. Correlated functional status among segregating V segments might be attributable to linkage disequilibrium, but an unknown experimental factor could not be ruled out. The 87-base-pair reads could not distinguish some IMGT-functional V segments, including TRBV6-2 and TRBV6-3, so those segments were excluded. In an earlier analysis of some 640 of the donors, most TCR beta V segments were observed in productive rearrangements about 90% or about 30% of the time, broadly matching IMGT annotations. When HLA alleles, especially DR and DQ, strongly co-occurred, attributing TCR associations to individual alleles was difficult. HLA typing was unavailable for some donors at each locus, so association tests used only the typed subset. A later analysis reported that several top co-occurrence clusters appeared linked to parvovirus B19, influenza, CMV and Epstein-Barr virus. Because counts were too low, about 15 rarely observed V segments, including chromosome 9 orphons, were left out of the earlier analysis of some 600 of the donors. In a later analysis, 16,951 TCR beta sequences were associated with specific HLA alleles at a false discovery rate of 0.05. The study listed 164 TCR beta chains as associated with cytomegalovirus. Only TCR beta chains were sequenced in this cohort, and the absence of alpha or paired-chain data limited detectable features. Across donors, most TCR sequences were observed very rarely, whereas some public TCRs were present in many individuals. Sequencing depth was assumed to be roughly uniform across donors in the presence/absence analyses, though that assumption may not hold. According to a later genetic analysis, donors in an Asian-associated ancestry cluster had fewer N-insertions in productive TCRs than the approximately 630-donor mean. The only immune exposure information available for the cohort was CMV serostatus. A later analysis found that HLA-associated TCR beta chains were more clonally expanded and had lower generation probabilities than equally common non-associated chains. A further reported finding was that TCR beta sequences accurately predicted the HLA-A and HLA-B alleles for most subjects in the first cohort. Cytomegalovirus status was reported to be diagnosed by the classifier with high specificity and sensitivity in both the original and validation cohorts. A later genetic analysis associated a missense DCLRE1C variant with V-gene and J-gene trimming of TCR beta chains, and an independent cohort replicated the association. The authors suggested that the approach could potentially be generalized to other disease states and immunological phenotypes. A cluster of highly shared sequence variants was judged likely to be a technical artifact of the sequencing pipeline.

V was cut back by 0 bases and J by 0 bases, leaving a gap of 12 bases between them. CDR1 is given as SGHRS and CDR2 as YFSETQ, both from the germline V gene. The CDR3 runs 17 residues from the cysteine to the phenylalanine. This entry keeps only the CDR3 DNA: 51 bases, framed from base 1. The cohort was made up of approximately 670 healthy bone marrow donors. At the time of sampling, all cohort members were nominally healthy, though unrecorded immune exposures were likely present. The donor tested CMV seropositive, placing the donor among the approximately 310 seropositive members of the cohort. A peripheral blood sample was collected from each donor, and TCR beta sequencing was performed on peripheral blood mononuclear cells. The Qiagen DNeasy Blood Extraction Kit was used to extract genomic DNA from the blood cell samples. Libraries came from the immunoSEQ multiplex PCR assay. For the multiplex PCR, a mixture combining 60 forward primers for TCR Vbeta segments and 13 reverse primers for TCR Jbeta segments was used. The CDR3 region of rearranged TCR beta genes was amplified from genomic DNA by a multiplex PCR assay. Amplified TCR beta libraries were sequenced as 87-base-pair reads on the Illumina HiSeq System. The published analysis was carried out like this. A later analysis counted approximately 84 million unique TCR beta chains across the 550 to 800 repertoires, and 9 million to 14 million of these chains were shared by at least two donors. A nearest-neighbor algorithm error-corrected the raw reads and collapsed the reads into unique sequences, merging closely related sequences to remove PCR and sequencing errors. Alignment of CDR3 sequences to IMGT reference sequences was used to assign V, D and J gene segments. For a sequence to be retained, a match of at least six nucleotides was required to both a V gene segment and a J gene segment. A rearrangement counted as productive if the CDR3 had no stop codons and remained in frame with V and J, and every other rearrangement counted as non-productive. Following IMGT convention, CDR3 was defined as the stretch from the second conserved V-encoded cysteine to the conserved J-encoded phenylalanine. In an earlier analysis of more than 550 of the donors, sequences lacking an unambiguous match to a single V gene segment were excluded. An earlier analysis of a few hundred of the donors called V segments functional above 56.7% productive rearrangements and segregating when the between-donor standard deviation exceeded 5%. A statistical classification framework was built for diagnosing cytomegalovirus status from the catalog of TCR beta chain sequences. In a later analysis, V and J genes were assigned by comparing TCR nucleotide sequences against IMGT/GENE-DB human TR gene sequences. A later analysis assigned CDR3 sequences and most-parsimonious VDJ recombination scenarios with the TCRdist pipeline. In a later analysis, each TCR beta chain was defined by its CDR3 amino acid sequence together with its V-gene family, and reads without a unique V-gene family were excluded. A later analysis removed 592 highly shared, low-generation-probability nucleotide sequences to deal with suspected cross-contamination and a sequencing artifact. For each public chain, a later analysis derived a clonal expansion index from normalized ranks of inferred template counts within each repertoire. Generation probabilities in a later analysis came from a VDJ recombination model fitted to out-of-frame rearrangements, and those results were checked against IGoR. In a later analysis, hypergeometric tests were used to score TCR-TCR, TCR-HLA and TCR-CMV co-occurrence, with a repertoire-size bias correction applied to TCR pairs. False discovery rates were estimated in a later analysis by permuting HLA or CMV assignments 20 times. In a later analysis, co-occurring TCRs were grouped with DBSCAN, and TCRdist sequence similarity was added when clustering was performed within HLA-allele-positive subsets. Repertoires with fewer than 30,000 or more than 120,000 public chains were left out of co-occurrence clustering, as were four to six repertoires with anomalous nucleotide sharing. Drawn from immuneACCESS, this table holds only the in-frame rearrangements with V and J called that TCRdb kept. Clones are partly lost; checked studies trace under half to an unresolved V gene and leave the rest unexplained. V and J calls and clone size follow that table, whereas D and trimming were derived from the DNA. The table for this sample lists about 220,000 clones; about four fifths of them were counted only once. The ten largest clones take up 5% to 6% of the sample.

This clonotype originated in a woman aged 35 to 49 in good health and CMV-seropositive. Recombination linked TRBV5-1 to TRBJ1-4; TRBD1 is perhaps the D gene, given 5 matching bases. The specimen sequenced was PBMCs. The encoded CDR3 is CASSLGGGTATNEKLFF. The sequenced DNA is TGCGCCAGCAGCTTGGGAGGAGGGACGGCAACTAATGAAAAACTGTTTTTT.